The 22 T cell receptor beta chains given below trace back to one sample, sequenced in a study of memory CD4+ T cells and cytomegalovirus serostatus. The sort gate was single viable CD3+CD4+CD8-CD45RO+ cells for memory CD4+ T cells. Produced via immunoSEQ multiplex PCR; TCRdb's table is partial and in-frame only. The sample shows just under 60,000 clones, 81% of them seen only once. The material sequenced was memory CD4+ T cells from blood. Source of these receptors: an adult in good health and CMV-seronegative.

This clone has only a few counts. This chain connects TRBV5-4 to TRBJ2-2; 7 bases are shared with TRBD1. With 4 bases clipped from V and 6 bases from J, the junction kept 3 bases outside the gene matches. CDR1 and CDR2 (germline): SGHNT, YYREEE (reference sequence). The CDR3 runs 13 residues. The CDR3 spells CASSRQGPGELFF. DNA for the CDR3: TGTGCCAGCAGCCGACAGGGTCCCGGGGAGCTGTTTTTT.

CDR3 nucleotide sequence: TGTGCCAGCAGCCCGATGAGGGGGCGGGAGGGTTACAATGAGCAGTTCTTC. Its protein product is CASSPMRGREGYNEQFF. The genes are TRBV11-1 and TRBJ2-1; 9 bases line up with TRBD2. Germline CDR1 and CDR2: SGHAT and FQDESV (reference sequence). The V segment lost 5 bases and the J segment 4 bases; nucleotides outside the gene matches: 12. The CDR3 runs 17 residues.

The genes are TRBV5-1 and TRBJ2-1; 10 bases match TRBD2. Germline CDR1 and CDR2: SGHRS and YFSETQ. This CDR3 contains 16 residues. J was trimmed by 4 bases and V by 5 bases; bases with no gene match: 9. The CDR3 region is CASRQIGLAAYNEQFF. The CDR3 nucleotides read TGCGCCAGCAGGCAAATCGGACTAGCGGCATACAATGAGCAGTTCTTC.

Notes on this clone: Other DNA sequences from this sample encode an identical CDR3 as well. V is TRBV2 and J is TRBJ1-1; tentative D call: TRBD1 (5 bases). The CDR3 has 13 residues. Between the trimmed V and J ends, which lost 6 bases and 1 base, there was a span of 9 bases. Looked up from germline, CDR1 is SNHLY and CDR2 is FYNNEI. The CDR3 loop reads CASRADRNTEAFF. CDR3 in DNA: TGTGCCAGCAGGGCCGACAGGAACACTGAAGCTTTCTTT.

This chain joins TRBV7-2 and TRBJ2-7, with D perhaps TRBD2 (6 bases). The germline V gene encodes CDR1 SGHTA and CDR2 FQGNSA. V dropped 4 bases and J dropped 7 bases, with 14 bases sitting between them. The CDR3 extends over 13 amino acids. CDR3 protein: CASSSQSLAEQYF. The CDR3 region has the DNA TGTGCCAGCAGCTCCCAAAGCCTAGCGGAGCAGTACTTC.

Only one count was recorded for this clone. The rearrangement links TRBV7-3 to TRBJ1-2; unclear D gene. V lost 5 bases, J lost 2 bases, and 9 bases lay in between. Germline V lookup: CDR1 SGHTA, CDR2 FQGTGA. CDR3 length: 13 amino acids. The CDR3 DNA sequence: TGTGCCAGCAGCCCATCGAGGAACTATGGCTACACCTTC. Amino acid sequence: CASSPSRNYGYTF. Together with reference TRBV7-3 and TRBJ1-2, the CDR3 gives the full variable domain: GAGVSQTPSNKVTEKGKYVELRCDPISGHTALYWYRQSLGQGPEFLIYFQGTGAADDSGLPNDRFFAVRPEGSVSTLKIQRTERGDSAVYLCASSPSRNYGYTFGSGTRLTVV.

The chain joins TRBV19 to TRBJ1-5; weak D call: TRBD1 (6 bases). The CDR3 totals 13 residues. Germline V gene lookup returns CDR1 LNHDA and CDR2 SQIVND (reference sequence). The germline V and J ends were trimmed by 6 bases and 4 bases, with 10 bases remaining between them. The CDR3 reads CASRETGNQPQHF. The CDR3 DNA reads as TGTGCCAGTAGGGAAACAGGGAATCAGCCCCAGCATTTT.

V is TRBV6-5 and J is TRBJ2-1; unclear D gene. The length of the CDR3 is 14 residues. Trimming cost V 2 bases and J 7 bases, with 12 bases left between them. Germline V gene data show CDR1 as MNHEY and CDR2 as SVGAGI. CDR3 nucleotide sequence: TGTGCCAGCAGTTACGGGTCCCCTAGGAATGAGCAGTTCTTC. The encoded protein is CASSYGSPRNEQFF.

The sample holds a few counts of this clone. CDR3 sequence: CASSSNSGNTIYF. DNA for the CDR3: TGTGCCAGCAGCTCCAACTCTGGAAACACCATATATTTT. The chain couples TRBV5-5 to TRBJ1-3; no reliable D call. Germline CDR1 and CDR2: SGHKS and YYEKEE (reference sequence). The CDR3 covers 13 residues. V lost 3 bases, J lost 0 bases, and 4 bases lay in between.

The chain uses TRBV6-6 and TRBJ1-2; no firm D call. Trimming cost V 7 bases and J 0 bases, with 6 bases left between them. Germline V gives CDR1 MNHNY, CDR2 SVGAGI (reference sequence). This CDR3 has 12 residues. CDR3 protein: CASKQSNYGYTF. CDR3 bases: TGTGCCAGCAAACAGTCTAACTATGGCTACACCTTC.

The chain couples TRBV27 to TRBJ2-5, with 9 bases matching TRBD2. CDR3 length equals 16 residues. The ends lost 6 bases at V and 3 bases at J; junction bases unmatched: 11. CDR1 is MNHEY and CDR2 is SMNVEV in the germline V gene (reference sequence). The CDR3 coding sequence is TGTGCCAGCAGAGGCTATATAGCGGGAGACAAAGAGACCCAGTACTTC. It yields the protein CASRGYIAGDKETQYF.

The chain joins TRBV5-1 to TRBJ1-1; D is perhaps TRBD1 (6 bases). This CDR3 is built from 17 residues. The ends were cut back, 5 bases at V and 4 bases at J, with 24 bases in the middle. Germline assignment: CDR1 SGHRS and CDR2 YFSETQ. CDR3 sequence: CASSSGQSHLMSTEAFF. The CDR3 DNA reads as TGCGCCAGCAGTTCCGGACAGAGCCATCTCATGAGCACTGAAGCTTTCTTT.

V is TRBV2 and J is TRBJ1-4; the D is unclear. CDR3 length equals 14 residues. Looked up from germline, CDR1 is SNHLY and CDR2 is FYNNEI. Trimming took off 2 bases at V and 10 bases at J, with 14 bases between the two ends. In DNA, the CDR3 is TGTGCCAGCAGTGAATACATCGCCAAGGGAAAACTGTTTTTT. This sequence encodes CASSEYIAKGKLFF.

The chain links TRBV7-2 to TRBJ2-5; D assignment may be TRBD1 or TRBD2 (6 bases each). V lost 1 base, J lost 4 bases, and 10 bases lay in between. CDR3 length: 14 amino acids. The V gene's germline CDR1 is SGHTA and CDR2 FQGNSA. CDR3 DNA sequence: TGTGCCAGCAGCTTAGTTGGGGGGCGAGAGACCCAGTACTTC. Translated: CASSLVGGRETQYF.

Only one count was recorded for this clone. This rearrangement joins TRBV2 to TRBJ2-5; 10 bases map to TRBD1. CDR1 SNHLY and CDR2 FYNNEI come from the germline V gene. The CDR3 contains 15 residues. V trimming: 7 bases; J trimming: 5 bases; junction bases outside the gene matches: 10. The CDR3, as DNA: TGTGCCAGCACCAAGACAGGGGGCAATGGGGAGACCCAGTACTTC. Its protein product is CASTKTGGNGETQYF.

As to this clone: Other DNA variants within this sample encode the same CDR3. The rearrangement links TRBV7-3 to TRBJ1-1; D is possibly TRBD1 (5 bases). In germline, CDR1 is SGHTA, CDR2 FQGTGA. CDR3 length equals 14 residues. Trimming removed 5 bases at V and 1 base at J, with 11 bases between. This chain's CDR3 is CASSPGDRNTEAFF. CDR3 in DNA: TGTGCCAGCAGCCCCGGAGACAGGAACACTGAAGCTTTCTTT.

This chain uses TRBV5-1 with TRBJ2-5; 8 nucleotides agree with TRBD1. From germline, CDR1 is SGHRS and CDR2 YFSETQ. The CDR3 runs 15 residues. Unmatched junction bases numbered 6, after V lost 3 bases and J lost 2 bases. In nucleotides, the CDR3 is TGCGCCAGCAGCTCAGGGACAGGTCGTCAAGAGACCCAGTACTTC. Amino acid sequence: CASSSGTGRQETQYF.

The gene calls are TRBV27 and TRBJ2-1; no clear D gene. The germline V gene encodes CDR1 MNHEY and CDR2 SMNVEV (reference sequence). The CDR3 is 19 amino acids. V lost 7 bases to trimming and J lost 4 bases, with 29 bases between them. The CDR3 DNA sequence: TGTGCCAGCACTCCTATAGCCGACTCGGGCGGCCCGAGGTACAATGAGCAGTTCTTC. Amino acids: CASTPIADSGGPRYNEQFF.

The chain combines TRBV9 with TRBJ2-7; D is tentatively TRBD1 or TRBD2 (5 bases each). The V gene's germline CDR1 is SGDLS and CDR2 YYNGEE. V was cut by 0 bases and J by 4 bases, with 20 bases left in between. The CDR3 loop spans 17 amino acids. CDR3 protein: CASSVGRGPGAPYEQYF. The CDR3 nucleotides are TGTGCCAGCAGCGTAGGGCGAGGGCCCGGGGCTCCGTACGAGCAGTACTTC.

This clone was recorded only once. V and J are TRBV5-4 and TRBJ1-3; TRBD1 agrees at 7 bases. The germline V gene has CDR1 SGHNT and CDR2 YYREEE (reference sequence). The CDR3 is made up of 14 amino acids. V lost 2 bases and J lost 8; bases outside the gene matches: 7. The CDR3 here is CASSFRQGSDTIYF. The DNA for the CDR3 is TGTGCCAGCAGCTTTAGACAGGGATCAGACACCATATATTTT.

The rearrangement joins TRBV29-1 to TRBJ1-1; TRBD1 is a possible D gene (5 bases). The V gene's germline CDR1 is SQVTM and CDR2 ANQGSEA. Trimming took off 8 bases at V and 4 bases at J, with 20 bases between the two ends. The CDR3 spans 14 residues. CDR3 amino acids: CSLRDSGRFTEAFF. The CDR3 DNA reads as TGCAGCCTACGGGACTCGGGTCGGTTCACTGAAGCTTTCTTT.

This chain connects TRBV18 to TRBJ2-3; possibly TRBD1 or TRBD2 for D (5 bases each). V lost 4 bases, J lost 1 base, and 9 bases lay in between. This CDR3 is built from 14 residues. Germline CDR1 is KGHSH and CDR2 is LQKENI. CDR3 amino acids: CASSRDGGTDTQYF. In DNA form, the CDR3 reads TGTGCCAGCTCACGGGACGGAGGCACAGATACGCAGTATTTT.